The 15 T cell receptor beta chains presented below share a single source sample, sequenced in a study of cytomegalovirus exposure and HLA in healthy donors. The PCR had 60 Vbeta and 13 Jbeta primers. This table comes from immunoSEQ multiplex PCR, and its TCRdb copy is limited to in-frame clones, with some not included. This sample has 110,000 to 150,000 clones; 74% occur once, and the top ten carry around 4.5%. The sequencing sample was made of PBMCs. The origin of the receptors is a young man in good health and CMV-seropositive.

The rearrangement uses TRBV5-6 and TRBJ1-6, with D uncertain. Germline V lookup: CDR1 SGHDT, CDR2 YYEEEE. Trimming pared 0 bases from V and 8 bases from J, leaving 9 bases between. This CDR3 contains 14 residues. Here the CDR3 DNA reads TGTGCCAGCAGCTTGGTGCTAGGCGATTCACCCCTCCACTTT. Its translation: CASSLVLGDSPLHF.

Comment on this clone: At one end, the junction sequence differs from germline, possibly due to a read error. The chain carries TRBV7-7 and TRBJ2-3; 7 bases match TRBD2. This CDR3 has 15 residues. Germline assignment: CDR1 SSHAT and CDR2 FNYEAQ (reference sequence). This CDR3 reads CASSLAAGVSDTQYF. CDR3 DNA: TGTGCTAGCAGCTTAGCGGCGGGGGTTTCAGATACGCAGTATTTT.

V and J are TRBV2 and TRBJ1-6, with D tentatively TRBD1 (6 bases). Germline CDR1 and CDR2: SNHLY and FYNNEI. The CDR3 has 15 residues. Trimming pared 6 bases from V and 10 bases from J, leaving 19 bases between. The CDR3 reads CASSGTNPTQSPLHF. CDR3 in DNA: TGTGCCAGCAGCGGGACAAACCCAACGCAGTCACCCCTCCACTTT. The whole variable domain, remainder taken from reference TRBV2 and TRBJ1-6, is EPEVTQTPSHQVTQMGQEVILRCVPISNHLYFYWYRQILGQKVEFLVSFYNNEISEKSEIFDDQFSVERPDGSNFTLKIRSTKLEDSAMYFCASSGTNPTQSPLHFGNGTRLTVT.

The rearrangement joins TRBV5-1 to TRBJ1-5; D may be TRBD1 (5 bases). Germline V gene sequence: CDR1 SGHRS, CDR2 YFSETQ. The germline V and J ends were trimmed by 0 bases and 10 bases, with 17 bases remaining between them. This CDR3 region has 15 residues. For the CDR3, the DNA is TGCGCCAGCAGCTTGGACAGGCCAGCGTTTTTCCCCCAGCATTTT. Translation gives CASSLDRPAFFPQHF. Full variable domain (remainder filled in from reference TRBV5-1 and TRBJ1-5): KAGVTQTPRYLIKTRGQQVTLSCSPISGHRSVSWYQQTPGQGLQFLFEYFSETQRNKGNFPGRFSGRQFSNSRSEMNVSTLELGDSALYLCASSLDRPAFFPQHFGDGTRLSIL.

This clone has a handful of counts. The rearrangement uses TRBV4-2 and TRBJ2-2; TRBD1 might be the D (6 bases). There are 17 residues in the CDR3. The germline CDR1 and CDR2 sequences are LGHNA and YNFKEQ. Deletions cut 4 bases from V and 0 bases from J, with 15 bases between. CDR3 loop: CASSLPWTDANTGELFF. CDR3 DNA: TGTGCCAGCAGCCTACCTTGGACAGACGCGAACACCGGGGAGCTGTTTTTT.

DNA for the CDR3: TGTGCCAGTACTTACATGGGACAGGAGACCTACGAGCAGTACTTC. This codes for CASTYMGQETYEQYF. V usage is TRBV28 and J usage is TRBJ2-7; TRBD1 agrees at 8 bases. In germline, CDR1 is MDHEN, CDR2 SYDVKM. The CDR3 contains 15 residues. The J segment lost 2 bases and the V segment lost 9 bases, leaving 12 bases of the junction unmatched. The full variable domain, completed using reference TRBV28 and TRBJ2-7, is DVKVTQSSRYLVKRTGEKVFLECVQDMDHENMFWYRQDPGLGLRLIYFSYDVKMKEKGDIPEGYSVSREKKERFSLILESASTNQTSMYLCASTYMGQETYEQYFGPGTRLTVT.

The V gene is TRBV28, the J gene TRBJ1-6; unclear D gene. The CDR3 sequence is 15 residues long. Germline assignment: CDR1 MDHEN and CDR2 SYDVKM. V shed 5 bases and J shed 0 bases, with 8 bases lying between them. CDR3 nucleotides: TGTGCCAGCAGTGGAGGGAGCTCCTATAATTCACCCCTCCACTTT. This translates into CASSGGSSYNSPLHF. The whole variable domain, filled in from reference TRBV28 and TRBJ1-6, reads DVKVTQSSRYLVKRTGEKVFLECVQDMDHENMFWYRQDPGLGLRLIYFSYDVKMKEKGDIPEGYSVSREKKERFSLILESASTNQTSMYLCASSGGSSYNSPLHFGNGTRLTVT.

This clone was recorded a few times. The chain employs TRBV6-1 and TRBJ2-5; 12 nucleotides match TRBD1. The J segment lost 5 bases and the V segment lost 3 bases, leaving 4 bases of the junction unmatched. The CDR3 is 15 residues long. Germline CDR1 MNHNS, CDR2 SASEGT. CDR3 sequence reads: CASSDRDRGRETQYF. In nucleotides, the CDR3 is TGTGCCAGCAGTGACCGGGACAGGGGGCGGGAGACCCAGTACTTC.

The chain has TRBV27 and TRBJ1-6; 9 bases match TRBD1. With 6 bases clipped from V and 10 bases from J, the junction kept 7 bases outside the gene matches. CDR3 length: 14 residues. CDR1 is MNHEY, CDR2 SMNVEV, per germline (reference sequence). DNA for the CDR3: TGTGCCAGCAGGACCGGGACAGGGCAGTCACCCCTCCACTTT. Amino acids: CASRTGTGQSPLHF.

The J gene is TRBJ1-2, the V gene TRBV5-6; the D gene is possibly TRBD1 (5 bases). The length of the CDR3 is 14 residues. V lost 5 bases and J lost 8, with 19 bases in between. The germline V gene has CDR1 SGHDT and CDR2 YYEEEE. CDR3 nucleotides: TGTGCCAGCAGTGGGGACTACGGCGGGGGGGGCTACACCTTC. Translated, it gives CASSGDYGGGGYTF.

The chain recombines TRBV30 with TRBJ1-1; D may be TRBD1 (6 bases). Germline CDR1 reads GTSNPN; CDR2 reads SVGIG (reference sequence). V shed 5 bases and J shed 2 bases, with 12 bases lying between them. This CDR3 comprises 13 residues. Here the CDR3 reads CAWGQRSNTEAFF. CDR3 DNA sequence: TGTGCCTGGGGACAGAGGTCCAACACTGAAGCTTTCTTT.

Written as DNA, the CDR3 is TGTGCCAGCAGTTTAAGAGGCAGGGTGAACACTGAAGCTTTCTTT. Translation gives CASSLRGRVNTEAFF. The chain joins TRBV28 to TRBJ1-1, with D possibly being TRBD1 (5 bases). The V and J ends lost 2 bases and 0 bases respectively, with 10 bases between them. This CDR3 has 15 residues. Germline V gene lookup returns CDR1 MDHEN and CDR2 SYDVKM.

The CDR3 sequence is CASTVGTTQETQYF. For the CDR3, the DNA is TGTGCCAGCACCGTCGGGACAACCCAAGAGACCCAGTACTTC. This chain joins TRBV6-1 and TRBJ2-5; a weak D match, TRBD1 (6 bases). There are 14 residues in the CDR3. Trimming removed 7 bases from V and 1 base from J, with 13 bases in between. Germline V gene sequence: CDR1 MNHNS, CDR2 SASEGT.

The CDR3 loop reads CASSYGPAGGYTF. Here the CDR3 DNA reads TGTGCCAGCAGTTACGGTCCGGCGGGCGGCTACACCTTC. The V call is TRBV6-6, the J call TRBJ1-2; D unclear. The CDR3 length is 13 residues. The ends were cut back, 2 bases at V and 8 bases at J, with 12 bases in the middle. Germline CDR1 is MNHNY and CDR2 is SVGAGI (reference sequence).

The V call is TRBV5-1, the J call TRBJ2-1; TRBD1 agrees at 10 bases. V gave up 0 bases and J gave up 3 bases; unmatched junction bases: 18. CDR3 size: 21 residues. The germline V gene has CDR1 SGHRS and CDR2 YFSETQ. CDR3 in DNA: TGCGCCAGCAGCTTGGAACCGGGACAGGGGACTAGGCCATCTTACTACAATGAGCAGTTCTTC. Translation gives CASSLEPGQGTRPSYYNEQFF. The variable domain in full, completed from reference TRBV5-1 and TRBJ2-1, reads KAGVTQTPRYLIKTRGQQVTLSCSPISGHRSVSWYQQTPGQGLQFLFEYFSETQRNKGNFPGRFSGRQFSNSRSEMNVSTLELGDSALYLCASSLEPGQGTRPSYYNEQFFGPGTRLTVL.